This T cell receptor (beta chain) emerged from a study of metastatic and nonmetastatic thyroid tumors (dated by TCRdb to the early 2020s). Regarding the complete study: The researchers compared repertoires between peripheral blood samples and tumor or nodule tissue samples from patients with malignant or benign thyroid disease.

None of the patients had been given any treatment before thyroid surgery. Patient clinical samples collected from about 2011 to 2018 were retrospectively analysed using T-cell receptor beta sequencing. Details on this clone: There is no known antigen for this receptor. A read error may be the cause here, since a much bigger clone is one base away. The same CDR3 arises from other DNA sequences in this sample as well.

Library generation was performed with PCR. Reads for this sample came from an Illumina HiSeq 4000. High-throughput sequencing was used to profile the TCR beta-chain CDR3 region of each patient. As for how the authors treated the data: Drawing on CDR3 differences between clinicopathological groups, the researchers built a classifier meant to tell apart patients with distant-metastatic papillary thyroid cancer. The Shannon index was used to assess repertoire diversity, and the Morisita-Horn index was used to assess tumor-blood repertoire similarity. TCRdb trimmed the raw reads at Q25, called clones with MiXCR and kept productive beta chains. The authors' filters were not applied to this entry. The sample data list fewer than 15,000 clones, and over 25% of these were observed just once. 12% of the sample belongs to the ten largest clones. Results and caveats for the whole study, not just this receptor: In both blood and tumor samples, TCR beta diversity was reported to be significantly higher in malignant tumors than in benign nodules.

Based on the germline V gene (reference sequence), the CDR1 and CDR2 sequences are LGHDT and YNNKEL. Taken from cysteine to phenylalanine, the CDR3 has 14 residues. The read is trimmed to its CDR3 DNA, 42 bases read in frame from base 1. Relative to germline, V is 4 bases shorter and J is 7 bases shorter, with 16 bases between their ends. This receptor was obtained from a female donor with papillary thyroid cancer or a benign thyroid nodule (not recorded which). Some clones in this sample may be carry-over from other donors' samples. Sequenced input: tumor tissue. The receptor chain draws on TRBV3-1 and TRBJ2-5, with a tentative D call of TRBD1 or TRBD2, each matching 5 bases. The encoded CDR3 is CASSPGGPQGTQYF. The base sequence is TGTGCCAGCAGCCCTGGCGGGCCTCAGGGGACCCAGTACTTC.